What follows are 10 T cell receptor beta chains derived from one specimen sequenced in a study of shared clonotypes between healthy human individuals (dated by TCRdb to the early 2020s). The library was prepared using the immunoSEQ multiplex PCR assay. This immuneACCESS table, as held by TCRdb, lists in-frame sequences with V and J called but not all clones. Of the missing ones, under half trace to an unresolved V gene in checked studies; the others have no known cause. The sample table records more than 500,000 clones; roughly 95% of these occur just once. The ten largest account for about 0.11% of the sample. CD8 naive samples were obtained by positive selection for CCR7 among CD45RO-negative cells, yielding a CD45RA+CCR7+ population from which TemRA cells were excluded. The specimen was naive CD8+ T cells sorted from blood. According to the study, the label for this sample's cell subset or site signals: CD45RA+CCR7+. All receptors derive from a woman younger than 45 in good health.

The chain combines TRBV27 with TRBJ2-2; tentatively, D is TRBD1 (6 bases). The CDR3 runs to 15 residues. Germline values: CDR1 MNHEY, CDR2 SMNVEV (reference sequence). V was trimmed by 5 bases and J by 3 bases, leaving 13 bases between them. The CDR3: CASSITGIYTGELFF. Written as DNA, the CDR3 is TGTGCCAGCAGTATTACAGGGATCTACACCGGGGAGCTGTTTTTT.

Note on this clone: Other DNA sequences in the same sample also yield this CDR3. The V call is TRBV28, the J call TRBJ1-5; D gene unclear. CDR1 MDHEN and CDR2 SYDVKM come from the germline V gene. The CDR3 length is 12 residues. Trimming cost V 3 bases and J 7 bases, with 7 bases left between them. Here the CDR3 reads CASSLEGQPQHF. The CDR3 DNA reads as TGTGCCAGCAGTTTGGAGGGACAGCCCCAGCATTTT.

The chain employs TRBV25-1 and TRBJ1-3; D call uncertain. Germline CDR1 and CDR2: MGHDK and SYGVNS. The length of the CDR3 is 14 residues. V was clipped by 3 bases and J by 4 bases, with 10 bases between them. CDR3 in amino acids: CASSEDEEGNTIYF. The CDR3 nucleotides read TGTGCCAGCAGTGAGGATGAAGAGGGAAACACCATATATTTT.

The chain recombines TRBV6-1 with TRBJ1-5, with a possible D match to TRBD1 (6 bases). Trimming removed 3 bases from V and 6 bases from J, with 12 bases in between. This CDR3 is 14 amino acids long. Germline values: CDR1 MNHNS, CDR2 SASEGT. The CDR3 loop is CASSDYTGSQPQHF. The DNA of the CDR3 is TGTGCCAGCAGTGATTACACAGGGAGTCAGCCCCAGCATTTT.

The rearrangement links TRBV14 to TRBJ2-7; no definite D call. The germline V gene has CDR1 SGHDN and CDR2 FVKESK. This CDR3 contains 13 residues. V dropped 3 bases and J dropped 3 bases, with 9 bases sitting between them. This chain's CDR3 is CASSQIQSYEQYF. For the CDR3, the DNA is TGTGCCAGCAGCCAGATACAGAGCTACGAGCAGTACTTC.

The V gene is TRBV15, the J gene TRBJ2-7; D might be TRBD1 (5 bases). CDR1 is LNHNV and CDR2 is YYDKDF in the germline V gene (reference sequence). This CDR3 comprises 16 residues. Trimming pared 0 bases from V and 7 bases from J, leaving 19 bases between. CDR3 in amino acids: CATSRESDSLTEEQYF. The CDR3 DNA reads as TGTGCCACCAGCAGAGAATCAGATTCCCTGACAGAGGAGCAGTACTTC.

The V and J genes are TRBV27 and TRBJ2-1; TRBD1 matches 9 bases. This CDR3 is 16 amino acids long. Germline V gives CDR1 MNHEY, CDR2 SMNVEV (reference sequence). Trimming cost V 5 bases and J 3 bases; bases outside gene matches: 8. The CDR3 DNA reads as TGTGCCAGCAGTGGAAGAGGGACAGGGAGCTACAATGAGCAGTTCTTC. Encoded protein: CASSGRGTGSYNEQFF.

V and J are TRBV30 and TRBJ2-5; D unclear. This CDR3 is 12 amino acids long. CDR1 GTSNPN and CDR2 SVGIG come from the germline V gene (reference sequence). Trimming left V 0 bases short and J 5 bases short, with 7 bases between. CDR3 region: CAWSVLEETQYF. In DNA form, the CDR3 reads TGTGCCTGGAGTGTACTGGAGGAGACCCAGTACTTC.

This chain uses TRBV7-9 with TRBJ2-5; possibly TRBD1 for D (6 bases). V gave up 6 bases and J gave up 1 base, with 12 bases separating them. Germline CDR1 is SEHNR and CDR2 is FQNEAQ (reference sequence). CDR3 length: 14 residues. This CDR3 reads CASRPDSFQETQYF. DNA of the CDR3: TGTGCCAGCAGGCCGGACAGTTTCCAAGAGACCCAGTACTTC.

DNA of the CDR3: TGTGCCAGCTCGGGCGGTGTGGGGGTCTACAATGAGCAGTTCTTC. It specifies CASSGGVGVYNEQFF. This chain connects TRBV27 to TRBJ2-1, with D perhaps assigned TRBD1 or TRBD2 (5 bases each). Germline CDR1 and CDR2: MNHEY and SMNVEV (reference sequence). The CDR3 length is 15 residues. Trimming stripped 8 bases from V and 3 bases from J, with 17 bases between.